This T cell receptor delta chain is drawn from a study of gamma-delta T cells after stem cell transplantation (dated by TCRdb to the mid-2010s). Its CDR3 holds 19 amino acids, cysteine through phenylalanine. Only the CDR3 region is kept as DNA, spanning 57 bases read in frame from base 1. According to the germline V gene, CDR1 reads GEAIGNYY and CDR2 reads EKD. Library preparation was by RT-PCR. Reads for this sample came from an Illumina MiSeq. Identical DNA sequences were merged into single rows after TCRdb reprocessed the public reads with CATT. The sample table lists around 13,000 delta-chain clones, about 30% of them with a count of one. Of the sample, 3.8% is held by the ten largest clones. Note on this clone: The clone's antigen remains unknown. A junction boundary mismatches the germline segment, possibly from a read error.

The sample consisted of gamma-delta T cells. The rearrangement joined TRDV2 to TRDJ3, and TRDD3 may be the D gene, going by 5 matching bases. This TCR was sampled from a human donor. It is not recorded whose cells these are; they may come from a transplant donor. The sequenced DNA: TGTGCCTGTGACCCCGCGGGGGCTACAATCTCCTTGGACACCCGACAGATGTTTTTC. It translates as CACDPAGATISLDTRQMFF.